This T cell receptor (beta chain) was identified in a study of graft-versus-host responses after intestinal transplantation. Study-level points and caveats: High graft-versus-host to host-versus-graft clonal ratios were found in allografts of patients who had graft-donor T cell macrochimerism.

Generated by immunoSEQ multiplex PCR, the TCRdb table keeps only in-frame clones and is missing some. This table has 80,000 to 85,000 clones, 91% appearing once. Concerning this clone: Its target is unknown.

The sample here was unstimulated CD4+ T cells sorted from spleen or lymph node cells, taken before intestinal transplant. The receptor was isolated from a human donor who received an intestinal transplant.

CDR3: CASSYGTGRTGELFF. The CDR3 region has the DNA TGTGCCAGCAGTTACGGGACAGGCCGCACCGGGGAGCTGTTTTTT. This chain joins TRBV6-5 and TRBJ2-2; TRBD1 matches at 8 bases. The germline CDR1 and CDR2 sequences are MNHEY and SVGAGI. V was clipped by 2 bases and J by 4 bases; unmatched bases: 3. This CDR3 is built from 15 residues.